The 22 T cell receptor beta chains given below trace back to one sample, sequenced in a study of cytomegalovirus exposure and HLA in healthy donors. Use of 60 Vbeta and 13 Jbeta primers characterized the PCR. Profiled with immunoSEQ multiplex PCR; TCRdb holds only in-frame clones, not every one. The sample shows around 160,000 clones, almost 80% of them seen only once. Sample: PBMCs. Receptors originate from a woman between 35 and 50 years old in good health and CMV-seropositive.

The chain is built from TRBV2 and TRBJ1-2; 8 bases line up with TRBD1. The germline gives CDR1 SNHLY, CDR2 FYNNEI. The junction had 9 bases not matched to a gene; V was cut back by 6 bases and J by 9 bases. This CDR3 is built from 13 residues. The CDR3 DNA reads as TGTGCCAGCAGCGAGGACAGGGAAGGACGCTACACCTTC. This encodes CASSEDREGRYTF.

This clone is a singleton in its sample. The chain links TRBV6-6 to TRBJ2-1; perhaps TRBD2 as D (7 bases). This CDR3 contains 11 residues. Germline CDR1 MNHNY, CDR2 SVGAGI (reference sequence). The V gene lost 4 bases and the J gene lost 13 bases, with 11 bases spanning the gap. CDR3 DNA sequence: TGTGCCAGCAGTTCGGGGGGCCTCCAGTTCTTC. This encodes CASSSGGLQFF.

The chain has TRBV10-2 and TRBJ2-5; TRBD2 might be the D (6 bases). CDR1 and CDR2 (germline): WSHSY, SAAADI. The CDR3 totals 14 residues. Trimming shortened V by 6 bases and J by 4 bases, and 15 bases separated the two germline ends. The CDR3 sequence: CASSARRGRETQYF. CDR3 sequence (DNA): TGCGCCAGCAGCGCGAGGAGGGGAAGAGAGACCCAGTACTTC.

This clone was counted a few times. Other DNA sequences within the sample encode an identical CDR3. The chain carries TRBV7-9 and TRBJ2-1; weak D call: TRBD2 (8 bases). Per germline, CDR1 SEHNR and CDR2 FQNEAQ (reference sequence). V was cut by 5 bases and J by 9 bases, with 17 bases left in between. The CDR3 extends over 14 amino acids. CDR3: CASSVGQAGGEQFF. The DNA of the CDR3 is TGTGCCAGCAGCGTAGGACAGGCGGGGGGTGAGCAGTTCTTC.

The CDR3 sequence: CASSLSASGGSYEQYF. The CDR3 coding sequence is TGTGCCAGCAGCTTAAGCGCTAGCGGGGGGTCCTACGAGCAGTACTTC. The chain carries TRBV11-2 and TRBJ2-7; 11 positions match TRBD2. CDR1 and CDR2 from the germline V gene are SGHAT and FQNNGV. The V and J ends lost 2 bases and 1 base, in that order; junction bases with no gene match: 4. The CDR3 runs 16 residues. Complete variable domain (other parts from reference TRBV11-2 and TRBJ2-7): EAGVAQSPRYKIIEKRQSVAFWCNPISGHATLYWYQQILGQGPKLLIQFQNNGVVDDSQLPKDRFSAERLKGVDSTLKIQPAKLEDSAVYLCASSLSASGGSYEQYFGPGTRLTVT.

This clone was picked up one time. The chain couples TRBV12-5 to TRBJ1-1; a possible D gene is TRBD1 (5 bases). V dropped 1 base and J dropped 4 bases, with 13 bases sitting between them. CDR3 length: 15 amino acids. Germline V gene data show CDR1 as LGHNT and CDR2 as FRNRAP. The CDR3 nucleotides read TGTGCTAGTGGTTTGGGTGGGGGGGTTGGCACTGAAGCTTTCTTT. Translating gives CASGLGGGVGTEAFF.

V gene TRBV20-1 combines with J gene TRBJ2-1; 7 bases align to TRBD2. The CDR3 runs 11 residues. Per germline, CDR1 DFQATT and CDR2 SNEGSKA (reference sequence). After removal of 3 bases from V and 10 bases from J, the junction contained 3 bases not matched to a gene. The CDR3 protein is CSARGRVEQFF. The CDR3 DNA sequence: TGCAGTGCTAGGGGGAGGGTCGAGCAGTTCTTC.

This rearrangement joins TRBV6-5 to TRBJ1-1; possible D gene TRBD1, 5 bases. V lost 5 bases and J lost 0, with 10 bases in between. The CDR3 loop spans 14 amino acids. From germline, CDR1 is MNHEY and CDR2 SVGAGI. CDR3 protein: CASSRQSMNTEAFF. In nucleotides, the CDR3 is TGTGCCAGCAGTCGACAGAGCATGAACACTGAAGCTTTCTTT.

This clone came up a few times. The chain carries TRBV2 and TRBJ1-3, with D perhaps TRBD1 (5 bases). V lost 5 bases, J lost 4 bases, and 15 bases lay in between. The CDR3 is 15 amino acids. Looked up from germline, CDR1 is SNHLY and CDR2 is FYNNEI. Here the CDR3 reads CASSPGAGGGNTIYF. DNA for the CDR3: TGTGCCAGCAGTCCTGGGGCAGGTGGGGGAAACACCATATATTTT.

The V gene is TRBV6-1, the J gene TRBJ2-7; a weak D match, TRBD1 (5 bases). V was cut by 2 bases and J by 11 bases, with 10 bases left in between. The CDR3 totals 11 residues. Germline V gives CDR1 MNHNS, CDR2 SASEGT. The CDR3 coding sequence is TGTGCCAGCAGTGAACGACAGCTGAAGTACTTC. It codes for CASSERQLKYF.

The DNA for the CDR3 is TGCAGCGTTCCAGGGGATCCAGATACGCAGTATTTT. It codes for CSVPGDPDTQYF. V gene TRBV29-1 combines with J gene TRBJ2-3; maybe TRBD1 (6 bases). CDR1 SQVTM and CDR2 ANQGSEA come from the germline V gene. V was pared by 5 bases and J by 4 bases, with 10 bases between. The CDR3 contains 12 residues.

The chain carries TRBV9 and TRBJ2-1; 9 nucleotides match TRBD2. The germline V gene encodes CDR1 SGDLS and CDR2 YYNGEE. The CDR3 covers 16 residues. V was pared by 0 bases and J by 2 bases, with 3 bases of the junction left unmatched. CDR3 nucleotide sequence: TGTGCCAGCAGCGTAGCCAGCGGGGGGACCTACAATGAGCAGTTCTTC. It yields the protein CASSVASGGTYNEQFF.

This clone was recorded once. V usage is TRBV25-1 and J usage is TRBJ1-4; perhaps TRBD1 as D (5 bases). Trimming cost V 3 bases and J 7 bases, with 18 bases left between them. In germline, CDR1 is MGHDK, CDR2 SYGVNS. This CDR3 comprises 16 residues. The CDR3 protein is CASSDSRTLRGEKLFF. The CDR3 coding sequence is TGTGCCAGCAGTGATTCCCGGACCCTAAGGGGTGAAAAACTGTTTTTT.

The chain has TRBV27 and TRBJ2-1; 9 positions agree with TRBD2. Germline V CDR1 and CDR2: MNHEY, SMNVEV (reference sequence). V lost 4 bases, J lost 6 bases, and 7 bases stayed unmatched. The CDR3 covers 15 residues. DNA for the CDR3: TGTGCCAGCAGTTCCTACAGCGGGGGGTTCAATGAGCAGTTCTTC. Protein sequence: CASSSYSGGFNEQFF.

The genes are TRBV5-1 and TRBJ1-2, with D tentatively TRBD1 (5 bases). V lost 0 bases and J lost 8, with 17 bases in between. This CDR3 has 15 amino acids. Germline CDR1 and CDR2: SGHRS and YFSETQ. CDR3 bases: TGCGCCAGCAGCTTGGACCAGCTCGCCGCAGGGGGCTACACCTTC. It specifies CASSLDQLAAGGYTF.

The J gene is TRBJ2-3, the V gene TRBV30; D unclear. Deletions cut 1 base from V and 1 base from J, with 6 bases between. This CDR3 has 13 residues. CDR1 and CDR2 (germline): GTSNPN, SVGIG (reference sequence). The CDR3 nucleotides read TGTGCCTGGAGTGCCGGAGGCACAGATACGCAGTATTTT. The encoded protein is CAWSAGGTDTQYF.

The chain links TRBV2 to TRBJ1-2; 8 bases are a match to TRBD1. Per the germline V gene, CDR1 is SNHLY and CDR2 is FYNNEI. V lost 1 base to trimming and J lost 7 bases; unmatched junction nucleotides: 5. The CDR3 is 14 residues long. CDR3 in DNA: TGTGCCAGCAGTGAAGGGGGGACAGGTGTTGGCTACACCTTC. Translation gives CASSEGGTGVGYTF.

V usage is TRBV9 and J usage is TRBJ1-6; D gene unclear. V was shortened by 4 bases and J by 9 bases, with 17 bases between the two germline ends. The length of the CDR3 is 15 residues. CDR1 and CDR2 (germline): SGDLS, YYNGEE. The CDR3 spells CASSPREAEGSPLHF. For the CDR3, the DNA is TGTGCCAGCAGCCCCCGTGAGGCCGAAGGTTCACCCCTCCACTTT.

The chain links TRBV5-5 to TRBJ2-7; no clear D. The CDR3 consists of 12 residues. Trimming took 7 bases from V and 0 from J, leaving 8 bases between them. Germline loops: CDR1 SGHKS, CDR2 YYEKEE (reference sequence). Here the CDR3 reads CASCGSSYEQYF. The DNA of the CDR3 is TGTGCCAGCTGCGGCAGCTCCTACGAGCAGTACTTC.

The V call is TRBV4-1, the J call TRBJ2-7; 7 bases match TRBD2. Germline V lookup: CDR1 MGHRA, CDR2 YSYEKL. V was pared by 1 base and J by 5 bases, with 8 bases of the junction left unmatched. The CDR3 runs to 15 residues. Written as DNA, the CDR3 is TGCGCCAGCAGCCAAGGGGGCGGGAGCTTCGACGAGCAGTACTTC. Translation: CASSQGGGSFDEQYF.

The rearrangement uses TRBV7-9 and TRBJ1-2, with a weak D call TRBD1 (5 bases). V gave up 1 base and J gave up 7 bases, with 10 bases separating them. CDR1 and CDR2 from the germline V gene are SEHNR and FQNEAQ (reference sequence). This CDR3 is 13 amino acids long. CDR3 nucleotide sequence: TGTGCCAGCAGCTTAGTCGGGGGGATTGGCTACACCTTC. Amino acids: CASSLVGGIGYTF.

This chain links TRBV10-3 with TRBJ1-5; a weak D match, TRBD1 (5 bases). V was trimmed by 6 bases and J by 0 bases, leaving 12 bases between them. CDR3 length equals 15 residues. The germline V gene encodes CDR1 ENHRY and CDR2 SYGVKD. The CDR3 loop is CAIRQTEDSNQPQHF. The CDR3 DNA is TGTGCCATCAGGCAGACAGAGGATAGCAATCAGCCCCAGCATTTT.